The 12 T cell receptor beta chains reported below all come from one sample, sequenced in a study of blood T cell repertoires in COVID-19. Generated by immunoSEQ multiplex PCR, the TCRdb table keeps only in-frame clones and is missing some. The table has about 230,000 clones, roughly four fifths seen once. Sequencing was performed on peripheral blood. The source of these receptors is a woman between 45 and 60 years old with acute or convalescent COVID-19.

The rearrangement links TRBV21-1 to TRBJ2-7; the D call TRBD1 from the table was never checked on the DNA. TRBV21-1 is given as a pseudogene. The CDR3 is 17 amino acids. The CDR3 bases are TGTGCCAGCAGCAACCCTCCAGGACAGGGGGCTAGCTACGAGCAGTACTTC. It specifies CASSNPPGQGASYEQYF.

The chain has TRBV11-2 and TRBJ2-5; D might be TRBD1 (5 bases). There are 14 residues in the CDR3. Germline-derived CDR1 and CDR2 are SGHAT and FQNNGV. V was pared by 4 bases and J by 4 bases, with 13 bases between. CDR3 protein: CASSSLGASETQYF. In nucleotides, the CDR3 is TGTGCCAGCAGCTCTTTAGGGGCATCAGAGACCCAGTACTTC.

Note on this clone: The junction shows a germline mismatch at one end, possibly a read error. The CDR3 region is CASSRDRASQETQYF. CDR3 coding DNA: TGTGCTAGCAGCAGGGACAGGGCCAGCCAAGAGACCCAGTACTTC. This sequence joins TRBV7-7 and TRBJ2-5, with 9 nucleotides matching TRBD1. The germline V gene encodes CDR1 SSHAT and CDR2 FNYEAQ (reference sequence). This CDR3 has 15 amino acids.

The chain couples TRBV6-5 to TRBJ1-1, with 9 nucleotides matching TRBD1. CDR3 length: 12 amino acids. Germline V gene data show CDR1 as MNHEY and CDR2 as SVGAGI. V dropped 10 bases and J dropped 5; count of bases not matched to a gene: 5. The CDR3 region has the DNA TGTGCCACCGGGACAGGGAGGACTGAAGCTTTCTTT. The encoded protein is CATGTGRTEAFF.

The chain is built from TRBV11-3 and TRBJ2-7, with TRBD2 identical over 8 bases. Germline V gene data show CDR1 as SGHNT and CDR2 as YENEEA. The CDR3 consists of 14 residues. Trimming cost V 4 bases and J 5 bases; bases outside gene matches: 7. The CDR3 DNA reads as TGTGCCAGCAGCTCCGGGGGGGCCCTGGACGAGCAGTACTTC. The encoded protein is CASSSGGALDEQYF. Based on the CDR3 plus reference TRBV11-3 and TRBJ2-7, the full variable domain is EAGVVQSPRYKIIEKKQPVAFWCNPISGHNTLYWYLQNLGQGPELLIRYENEEAVDDSQLPKDRFSAERLKGVDSTLKIQPAELGDSAVYLCASSSGGALDEQYFGPGTRLTVT.

V and J are TRBV5-1 and TRBJ1-1; tentatively, D is TRBD1 (6 bases). Germline loops: CDR1 SGHRS, CDR2 YFSETQ. With 7 bases removed from V and 2 bases from J, the gap between germline ends came to 15 bases. CDR3 length equals 14 residues. The CDR3 coding sequence is TGCGCCAGCCGGGACAACTCCTACAACACTGAAGCTTTCTTT. As protein: CASRDNSYNTEAFF.

The J gene is TRBJ1-2, the V gene TRBV7-6; D may be TRBD1 (6 bases). Germline V gives CDR1 SGHVS, CDR2 FNYEAQ. The CDR3 runs 13 residues. The germline V and J ends were trimmed by 3 bases and 5 bases, with 10 bases remaining between them. The CDR3 DNA reads as TGTGCCAGCAGCTTTGCAGGGGAATATGGCTACACCTTC. This translates into CASSFAGEYGYTF. Variable domain in full (rest from reference TRBV7-6 and TRBJ1-2): GAGVSQSPRYKVTKRGQDVALRCDPISGHVSLYWYRQALGQGPEFLTYFNYEAQQDKSGLPNDRFSAERPEGSISTLTIQRTEQRDSAMYRCASSFAGEYGYTFGSGTRLTVV.

This chain links TRBV28 with TRBJ1-1, with unresolved D. V dropped 4 bases and J dropped 1 base, with 16 bases sitting between them. Germline assignment: CDR1 MDHEN and CDR2 SYDVKM. There are 16 residues in the CDR3. The CDR3 loop reads CASSSSFEATNTEAFF. The CDR3, as DNA: TGTGCCAGCAGTTCGAGCTTCGAGGCGACGAACACTGAAGCTTTCTTT.

For this clone: A read error may produce the germline difference seen at one junction end. The chain combines TRBV6-5 with TRBJ2-2; TRBD2 might be the D (6 bases). Germline CDR1 MNHEY, CDR2 SVGAGI. This CDR3 spans 14 amino acids. CDR3 nucleotides: TGTGCCACCCGGGGCGGGACGAAGACCGGGGAGCTGTTTTTT. This sequence encodes CATRGGTKTGELFF.

This clone has only one observation. The V and J genes are TRBV3-1 (or the pseudogene TRBV3-2) and TRBJ2-7; TRBD2 aligns across 10 bases. The ends lost 3 bases at V and 6 bases at J; junction bases unmatched: 8. CDR1 and CDR2 (germline): LGHDT, YNNKEL (reference sequence). This CDR3 has 15 residues. The CDR3 nucleotides are TGTGCCAGCAGCCACGATCTAGCGGGAGACACCGAGCAGTACTTC. It yields the protein CASSHDLAGDTEQYF.

V gene TRBV6-6 combines with J gene TRBJ2-3; no definite D call. Looked up from germline, CDR1 is MNHNY and CDR2 is SVGAGI (reference sequence). The V and J ends lost 0 bases and 6 bases respectively, with 4 bases between them. This CDR3 region has 12 residues. CDR3: CASSYSRDTQYF. Written as DNA, the CDR3 is TGTGCCAGCAGTTACTCGAGGGATACGCAGTATTTT.

J is TRBJ2-5 and V is TRBV2, with D perhaps matching TRBD2 (5 bases). CDR1 is SNHLY, CDR2 FYNNEI, per germline. This CDR3 contains 14 residues. Trimming removed 5 bases at V and 5 bases at J, with 15 bases between. CDR3 bases: TGTGCCAGCAGTCGGACGGATCGAGGGGAGACCCAGTACTTC. Amino acid sequence: CASSRTDRGETQYF.